One sample yielded the 29 T cell receptor beta chains listed below, sequenced in a study of blood T cells in healthy people across ages. Primed by a sample-barcoded 5' primer and a J-beta primer mix, a second PCR proceeded for 7 to 11 cycles. One entry per CDR3 protein results from TCRdb running MiXCR on the 5' RACE reads. The sample shows fewer than 1.5 million distinct CDR3 sequences, around 42% of them seen only once. Input material: blood. These receptors all stem from a woman younger than 35 in good health.

This rearrangement joins TRBV20-1 to TRBJ2-4; D call uncertain. TRBJ2-7 matches the DNA end more closely, so the J call is doubtful. The CDR3 totals 13 residues. Germline assignment: CDR1 DFQATT and CDR2 SNEGSKA (reference sequence). In nucleotides, the CDR3 is TGCAGTGCCCCGCGTGGGTCGCCCTACGAGCAGTACTTC. Protein sequence: CSAPRGSPYEQYF.

The chain uses TRBV7-2 and TRBJ1-5; D gene uncertain. CDR1 SGHTA and CDR2 FQGNSA come from the germline V gene. The CDR3 covers 14 residues. V shed 5 bases and J shed 0 bases, with 8 bases lying between them. CDR3: CASSETSSNQPQHF. The DNA of the CDR3 is TGTGCCAGCAGCGAGACCAGTAGCAATCAGCCCCAGCATTTT. The full variable domain, completed using reference TRBV7-2 and TRBJ1-5, is GAGVSQSPSNKVTEKGKDVELRCDPISGHTALYWYRQSLGQGLEFLIYFQGNSAPDKSGLPSDRFSAERTGGSVSTLTIQRTQQEDSAVYLCASSETSSNQPQHFGDGTRLSIL.

The chain combines TRBV20-1 with TRBJ2-1; D is perhaps TRBD1 (6 bases). V lost 3 bases and J 2 bases, leaving 11 bases between the germline ends. CDR3 length: 14 residues. The germline V gene has CDR1 DFQATT and CDR2 SNEGSKA (reference sequence). CDR3 in DNA: TGCAGTGCTAGTCTCCCAGGGGCCTACAATGAGCAGTTCTTC. This codes for CSASLPGAYNEQFF.

This clonotype was recorded many times. The DNA of the CDR3 is TGTGCCAGCAGTTTTCAGGGGGCCTATGGCTACACCTTC. It is translated as CASSFQGAYGYTF. The chain combines TRBV12-3 or TRBV12-4 with TRBJ1-2; 8 positions agree with TRBD1. With 3 bases clipped from V and 4 bases from J, the junction kept 1 base outside the gene matches. The CDR3 is 13 residues long.

Only a few counts were recorded for this clonotype. The rearrangement joins TRBV25-1 to TRBJ2-7; TRBD2 is a possible D gene (6 bases). Germline values: CDR1 MGHDK, CDR2 SYGVNS. CDR3 size: 12 residues. Trimming left V 5 bases short and J 7 bases short, with 12 bases between. CDR3 nucleotides: TGTGCCAGCAGTAAAGGGACTGGAGAGCAGTACTTC. This translates into CASSKGTGEQYF.

To note about this clonotype: One end of the junction does not line up with germline, which may come from a read error. The V and J genes are TRBV6-5 and TRBJ1-2; D unresolved. The germline gives CDR1 MNHEY, CDR2 SVGAGI. There are 16 residues in the CDR3. CDR3 region: CTSSYSKSGFRDGYTF. CDR3 DNA sequence: TGTACCAGCAGTTACTCGAAATCTGGGTTTCGCGATGGCTACACCTTC.

The rearrangement links TRBV7-9 to TRBJ2-3; TRBD2 aligns across 10 bases. J lost 5 bases, V lost 3 bases, and 8 bases had no gene match. CDR3 length equals 16 residues. The germline V gene encodes CDR1 SEHNR and CDR2 FQNEAQ (reference sequence). CDR3 loop: CASSLPSGGAKDTQYF. The DNA of the CDR3 is TGTGCCAGCAGCTTGCCCAGCGGGGGGGCCAAAGATACGCAGTATTTT.

This clonotype was counted only a few times. The V gene is TRBV3-1, the J gene TRBJ2-5; TRBD2 matches at 9 bases. Germline-derived CDR1 and CDR2 are LGHDT and YNNKEL (reference sequence). The CDR3 is made up of 16 amino acids. The J segment lost 0 bases and the V segment lost 1 base, leaving 3 bases of the junction unmatched. Written as DNA, the CDR3 is TGTGCCAGCAGCCAAGCGTCTAGCGGGAACCAAGAGACCCAGTACTTC. Residues: CASSQASSGNQETQYF.

This sequence joins TRBV6-5 and TRBJ2-2; possibly TRBD2 for D (7 bases). Trimming removed 6 bases at V and 5 bases at J, with 19 bases between. The CDR3 runs to 16 residues. The germline V gene encodes CDR1 MNHEY and CDR2 SVGAGI. The CDR3 nucleotides read TGTGCCAGCAGCCCCACCGGGGGGCCGTATACCGGGGAGCTGTTTTTT. The encoded protein is CASSPTGGPYTGELFF.

The V gene is TRBV7-2, the J gene TRBJ2-1; D is possibly TRBD2 (5 bases). The CDR3 spans 13 residues. V was shortened by 8 bases and J by 2 bases, with 10 bases between the two germline ends. In germline, CDR1 is SGHTA, CDR2 FQGNSA. CDR3 nucleotide sequence: TGTGCCAGCCCGGACGGGACCTACAATGAGCAGTTCTTC. This sequence encodes CASPDGTYNEQFF.

The rearrangement links TRBV20-1 to TRBJ2-7; TRBD2 might be the D (5 bases). The V end lost 6 bases, the J end lost 2 bases, and 14 bases lay between the germline ends. CDR1 is DFQATT and CDR2 is SNEGSKA in the germline V gene (reference sequence). The CDR3 length is 13 residues. The CDR3 here is CSADLDSTYEQYF. The CDR3 nucleotides are TGCAGTGCCGACTTGGACTCCACCTACGAGCAGTACTTC.

This chain joins TRBV7-2 and TRBJ2-2, with a possible D match to TRBD2 (5 bases). This CDR3 has 15 amino acids. The V and J ends lost 1 base and 4 bases respectively, with 10 bases between them. Germline CDR1 reads SGHTA; CDR2 reads FQGNSA. CDR3 amino acids: CASSLGSVFTGELFF. The CDR3 DNA sequence: TGTGCCAGCAGCTTAGGTAGCGTTTTCACCGGGGAGCTGTTTTTT.

The chain links TRBV20-1 to TRBJ2-7, with 8 bases identical to TRBD1. Germline V gives CDR1 DFQATT, CDR2 SNEGSKA (reference sequence). The CDR3 spans 14 residues. The V segment lost 5 bases and the J segment 2 bases; nucleotides outside the gene matches: 8. The DNA of the CDR3 is TGCAGTGCTTCCGCGTCGACAGGGGCCTACGAGCAGTACTTC. Amino acids: CSASASTGAYEQYF.

The chain has TRBV4-1 and TRBJ2-3; D is undetermined. The CDR3 runs 14 residues. Trimming shortened V by 4 bases and J by 1 base, and 9 bases separated the two germline ends. CDR1 and CDR2 from the germline V gene are MGHRA and YSYEKL. CDR3 in DNA: TGCGCCAGCAGCCCTCCGAGCCGCACAGATACGCAGTATTTT. Translation: CASSPPSRTDTQYF.

This chain uses TRBV6-5 with TRBJ1-2; D perhaps matches TRBD1 (5 bases). The germline V and J ends were trimmed by 5 bases and 4 bases, with 17 bases remaining between them. The CDR3 has 15 amino acids. Germline CDR1 is MNHEY and CDR2 is SVGAGI. The CDR3 coding sequence is TGTGCCAGCAGTCGGGGGGACCTAATGTCCTATGGCTACACCTTC. Amino acids: CASSRGDLMSYGYTF.

The chain links TRBV28 to TRBJ1-2; perhaps TRBD1 as D (6 bases). There are 14 residues in the CDR3. V gave up 6 bases and J gave up 1 base, with 12 bases separating them. In germline, CDR1 is MDHEN, CDR2 SYDVKM. In nucleotides, the CDR3 is TGTGCCAGCAGGTCGATGGACAGTAACTATGGCTACACCTTC. Amino acid sequence: CASRSMDSNYGYTF.

This clonotype was detected a few times. The CDR3 region has the DNA TGTGCCAGCAGTTTGGTCCAGGGTTATTCCTACGAGCAGTACTTC. This sequence encodes CASSLVQGYSYEQYF. The chain combines TRBV12-3 or TRBV12-4 with TRBJ2-7, with TRBD1 as a possible D gene (5 bases). Trimming took 3 bases from V and 1 from J, leaving 13 bases between them. This CDR3 spans 15 amino acids.

This clonotype showed up just a few times. The CDR3 here is CSAITSGPSYEQYF. CDR3 DNA: TGCAGTGCTATTACTAGCGGACCCTCCTACGAGCAGTACTTC. The gene calls are TRBV20-1 and TRBJ2-7; 8 nucleotides agree with TRBD2. V lost 4 bases, J lost 0 bases, and 5 bases stayed unmatched. This CDR3 is built from 14 residues. Germline loops: CDR1 DFQATT, CDR2 SNEGSKA (reference sequence).

In this sample, this clonotype turned up a few times. The V and J genes are TRBV11-2 and TRBJ1-1; D remains unclear. CDR3 size: 13 residues. Trimming shortened V by 5 bases and J by 3 bases, and 10 bases separated the two germline ends. Germline CDR1 is SGHAT and CDR2 is FQNNGV. The CDR3 DNA reads TGTGCCAGCAGCCCGAACGTTTACACTGAAGCTTTCTTT. This sequence encodes CASSPNVYTEAFF.

The chain is built from TRBV7-3 and TRBJ2-1, with unresolved D. Trimming cost V 5 bases and J 5 bases, with 13 bases left between them. This CDR3 comprises 14 residues. The germline V gene has CDR1 SGHTA and CDR2 FQGTGA. CDR3 protein: CASSRSLADNEQFF. CDR3 sequence (DNA): TGTGCCAGCAGCCGAAGTCTGGCAGACAATGAGCAGTTCTTC.

J is TRBJ2-6 and V is TRBV4-2; the D gene is possibly TRBD1 (6 bases). From germline, CDR1 is LGHNA and CDR2 YNFKEQ. This CDR3 has 16 residues. With 0 bases removed from V and 2 bases from J, the gap between germline ends came to 8 bases. CDR3: CASSQDPGAGANVLTF. For the CDR3, the DNA is TGTGCCAGCAGCCAAGATCCAGGGGCTGGGGCCAACGTCCTGACTTTC.

This clonotype was seen a few times. The chain has TRBV7-2 and TRBJ1-2; D not certain. This CDR3 is built from 12 residues. V was clipped by 1 base and J by 5 bases, with 5 bases between them. Germline V lookup: CDR1 SGHTA, CDR2 FQGNSA. CDR3 nucleotides: TGTGCCAGCAGCTTAGTTTTATATGGCTACACCTTC. Protein: CASSLVLYGYTF.

This clonotype occurred a few times. The chain uses TRBV2 and TRBJ2-7; no reliable D call. CDR3 size: 12 residues. V dropped 4 bases and J dropped 2 bases, with 6 bases sitting between them. Germline values: CDR1 SNHLY, CDR2 FYNNEI. In DNA form, the CDR3 reads TGTGCCAGCAGTGTAAGTACCTACGAGCAGTACTTC. Protein: CASSVSTYEQYF.

This clonotype was detected only a few times. V is TRBV27 and J is TRBJ2-1; 14 nucleotides match TRBD2. This CDR3 has 15 residues. The ends lost 9 bases at V and 6 bases at J; junction bases unmatched: 7. Germline CDR1 MNHEY, CDR2 SMNVEV (reference sequence). CDR3 region: CASRLAGGPGNEQFF. The CDR3 DNA reads TGTGCCAGTCGACTAGCGGGGGGGCCGGGCAATGAGCAGTTCTTC.

The chain combines TRBV20-1 with TRBJ2-7; possibly TRBD1 or TRBD2 for D (5 bases each). CDR3 length: 13 residues. V shed 3 bases and J shed 0 bases, with 9 bases lying between them. Germline V gives CDR1 DFQATT, CDR2 SNEGSKA (reference sequence). The CDR3 sequence is CSARGVVSYEQYF. CDR3 nucleotides: TGCAGTGCTAGGGGGGTTGTCTCCTACGAGCAGTACTTC.

The count of this clonotype is one. At one end, the junction sequence differs from germline, possibly due to a read error. The chain links TRBV7-9 to TRBJ2-3; either TRBD1 or TRBD2 may fit D (5 bases each). The length of the CDR3 is 15 residues. In germline, CDR1 is SEHNR, CDR2 FQNEAQ (reference sequence). The CDR3 nucleotides read TGTGCCAGCAGCTTATTAGTCGGGATCACAGGTACGCAGTATTTT. It codes for CASSLLVGITGTQYF.

In regard to this clonotype: This may arise from a read error, as a much more abundant clone is one base away. V and J are TRBV20-1 and TRBJ2-5; 9 positions match TRBD1. The J call may be in error: the DNA end matches TRBJ2-1 better. CDR1 DFQATT and CDR2 SNEGSKA come from the germline V gene (reference sequence). This CDR3 spans 13 amino acids. As DNA, the CDR3 is TGCAGTGCCCCACACAGGGGGCAAGAGACCCAGTTCTTC. This gives the protein CSAPHRGQETQFF.

Comment on this clonotype: At one of its ends the junction is not consistent with the germline gene, which may arise from a read error. The chain uses TRBV7-2 and TRBJ2-1, with TRBD2 matching over 12 bases. This CDR3 is built from 15 residues. Germline V gives CDR1 SGHTA, CDR2 FQGNSA. The CDR3 here is CAGSLGPSGRAEQFF. The CDR3, as DNA: TGTGCCGGCAGCTTAGGTCCTAGCGGGAGGGCTGAGCAGTTCTTC. The full variable domain, its missing parts supplied by reference TRBV7-2 and TRBJ2-1, is GAGVSQSPSNKVTEKGKDVELRCDPISGHTALYWYRQSLGQGLEFLIYFQGNSAPDKSGLPSDRFSAERTGGSVSTLTIQRTQQEDSAVYLCAGSLGPSGRAEQFFGPGTRLTVL.

The chain uses TRBV25-1 and TRBJ1-2; D gene ambiguous. The CDR3 totals 15 residues. Germline lookup yields CDR1 MGHDK and CDR2 SYGVNS. The ends were cut back, 0 bases at V and 4 bases at J, with 12 bases in the middle. The CDR3 loop reads CASSEYEGVGYGYTF. The DNA of the CDR3 is TGTGCCAGCAGTGAATATGAGGGCGTAGGCTATGGCTACACCTTC.